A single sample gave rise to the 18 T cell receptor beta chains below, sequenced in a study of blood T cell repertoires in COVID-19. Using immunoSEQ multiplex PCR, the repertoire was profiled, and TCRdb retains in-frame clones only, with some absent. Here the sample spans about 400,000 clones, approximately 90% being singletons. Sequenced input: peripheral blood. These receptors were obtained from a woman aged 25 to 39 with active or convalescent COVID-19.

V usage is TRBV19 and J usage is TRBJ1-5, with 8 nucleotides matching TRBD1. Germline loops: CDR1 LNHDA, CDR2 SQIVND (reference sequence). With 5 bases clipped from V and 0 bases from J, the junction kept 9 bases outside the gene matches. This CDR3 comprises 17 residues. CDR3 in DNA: TGTGCCAGTAGTTTCGGACAGGGCCTGTATAGCAATCAGCCCCAGCATTTT. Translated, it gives CASSFGQGLYSNQPQHF.

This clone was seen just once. The CDR3 coding sequence is TGTGCCAGCAGCCACACAGGACTAGCGGGGGCTAGCTCCTACAATGAGCAGTTCTTC. This sequence encodes CASSHTGLAGASSYNEQFF. V usage is TRBV3-1 (or the pseudogene TRBV3-2) and J usage is TRBJ2-1, with 13 bases aligning to TRBD2. Germline V gene sequence: CDR1 LGHDT, CDR2 YNNKEL (reference sequence). Germline trimming cut 3 bases from V and 0 bases from J; bases unmatched to any gene: 8. This CDR3 has 19 residues.

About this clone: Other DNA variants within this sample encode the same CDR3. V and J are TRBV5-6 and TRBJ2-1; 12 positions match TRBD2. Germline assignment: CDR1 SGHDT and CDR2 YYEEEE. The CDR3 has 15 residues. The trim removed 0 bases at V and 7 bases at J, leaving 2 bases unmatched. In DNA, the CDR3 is TGTGCCAGCAGCTTGGGGCTAGCGGGGGGGAATGAGCAGTTCTTC. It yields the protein CASSLGLAGGNEQFF.

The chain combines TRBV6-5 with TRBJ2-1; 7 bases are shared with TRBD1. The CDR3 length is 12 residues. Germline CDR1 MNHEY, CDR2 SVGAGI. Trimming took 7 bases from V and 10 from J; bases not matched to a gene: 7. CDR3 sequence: CASTGQDWEQFF. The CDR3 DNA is TGTGCCAGCACCGGACAGGATTGGGAGCAGTTCTTC.

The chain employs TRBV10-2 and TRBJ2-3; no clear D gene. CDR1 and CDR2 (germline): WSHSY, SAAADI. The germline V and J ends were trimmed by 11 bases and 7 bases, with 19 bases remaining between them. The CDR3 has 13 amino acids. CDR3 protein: CACSTAGEYTQYF. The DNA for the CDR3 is TGCGCCTGCTCGACCGCCGGAGAGTATACGCAGTATTTT.

The CDR3 DNA is TGTGCCAGCAGCACCAGGGGATCCTACGAGCAGTACTTC. Residues: CASSTRGSYEQYF. V usage is TRBV5-4 and J usage is TRBJ2-7, with D possibly being TRBD1 (6 bases). CDR1 is SGHNT, CDR2 YYREEE, per germline (reference sequence). Trimming took 4 bases from V and 1 from J, leaving 9 bases between them. This CDR3 contains 13 residues.

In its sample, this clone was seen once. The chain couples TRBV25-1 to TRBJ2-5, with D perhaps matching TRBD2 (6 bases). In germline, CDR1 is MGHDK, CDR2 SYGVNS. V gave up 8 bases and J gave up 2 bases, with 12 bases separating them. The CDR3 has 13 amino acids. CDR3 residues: CASRAGGQETQYF. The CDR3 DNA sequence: TGTGCCAGCCGGGCTGGAGGGCAAGAGACCCAGTACTTC.

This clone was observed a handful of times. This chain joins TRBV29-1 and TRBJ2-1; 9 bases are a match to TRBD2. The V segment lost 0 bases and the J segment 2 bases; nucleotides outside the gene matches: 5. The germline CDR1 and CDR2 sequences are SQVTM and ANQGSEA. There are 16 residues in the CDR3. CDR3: CSVEDLAGDTYNEQFF. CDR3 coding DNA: TGCAGCGTTGAAGATTTAGCGGGAGATACCTACAATGAGCAGTTCTTC.

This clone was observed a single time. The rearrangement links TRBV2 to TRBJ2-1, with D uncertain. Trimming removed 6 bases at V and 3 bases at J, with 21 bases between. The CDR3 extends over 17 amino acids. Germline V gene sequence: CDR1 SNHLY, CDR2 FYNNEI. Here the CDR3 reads CASRTESPGRNYNEQFF. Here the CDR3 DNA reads TGTGCCAGCAGGACCGAATCCCCTGGGCGAAACTACAATGAGCAGTTCTTC.

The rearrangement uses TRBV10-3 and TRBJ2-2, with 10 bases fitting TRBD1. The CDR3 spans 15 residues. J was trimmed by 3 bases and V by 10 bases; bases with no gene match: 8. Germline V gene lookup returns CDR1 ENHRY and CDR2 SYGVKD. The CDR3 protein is CATGQGRTYTGELFF. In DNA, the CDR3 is TGTGCCACGGGACAGGGGCGGACGTACACCGGGGAGCTGTTTTTT.

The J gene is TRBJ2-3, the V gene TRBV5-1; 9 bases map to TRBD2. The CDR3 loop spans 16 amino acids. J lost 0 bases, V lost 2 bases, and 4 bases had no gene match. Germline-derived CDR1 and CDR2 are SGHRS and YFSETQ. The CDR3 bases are TGCGCCAGCAGCTTCGCTAGCGGGGCGAGCACAGATACGCAGTATTTT. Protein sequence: CASSFASGASTDTQYF.

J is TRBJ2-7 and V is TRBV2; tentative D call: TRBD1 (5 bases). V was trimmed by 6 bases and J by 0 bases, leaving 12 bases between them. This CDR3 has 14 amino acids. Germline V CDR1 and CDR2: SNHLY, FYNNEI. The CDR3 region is CASRLDMNSYEQYF. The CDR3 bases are TGTGCCAGCAGATTGGACATGAACTCCTACGAGCAGTACTTC.

DNA of the CDR3: TGTGCCAGCAGCCCTAATAGCGGGGGTGTCCCAGAGACCCAGTACTTC. Translation gives CASSPNSGGVPETQYF. This chain joins TRBV9 and TRBJ2-5; 9 positions match TRBD2. With 4 bases clipped from V and 4 bases from J, the junction kept 11 bases outside the gene matches. CDR3 size: 16 residues. Germline V gives CDR1 SGDLS, CDR2 YYNGEE.

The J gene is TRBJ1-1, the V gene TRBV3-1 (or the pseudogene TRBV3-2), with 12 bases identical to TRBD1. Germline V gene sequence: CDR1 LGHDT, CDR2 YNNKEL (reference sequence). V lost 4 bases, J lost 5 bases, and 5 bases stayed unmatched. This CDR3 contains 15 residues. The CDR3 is CASSPGQGAWTEAFF. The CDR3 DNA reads TGTGCCAGCAGCCCGGGACAGGGGGCTTGGACTGAAGCTTTCTTT.

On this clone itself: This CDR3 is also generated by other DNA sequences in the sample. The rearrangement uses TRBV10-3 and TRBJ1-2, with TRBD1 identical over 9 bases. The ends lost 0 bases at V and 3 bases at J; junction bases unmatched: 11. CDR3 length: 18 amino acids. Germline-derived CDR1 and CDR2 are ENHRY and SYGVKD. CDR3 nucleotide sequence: TGTGCCATCAGTGAGTCTATTCAGACGACAGGGGGTTACTATGGCTACACCTTC. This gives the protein CAISESIQTTGGYYGYTF.

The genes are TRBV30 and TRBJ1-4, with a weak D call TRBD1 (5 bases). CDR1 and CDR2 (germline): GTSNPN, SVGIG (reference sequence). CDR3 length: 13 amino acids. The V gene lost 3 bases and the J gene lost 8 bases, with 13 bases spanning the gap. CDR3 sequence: CAWSGGDFEKLFF. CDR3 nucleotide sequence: TGTGCCTGGAGCGGAGGGGACTTCGAAAAACTGTTTTTT.

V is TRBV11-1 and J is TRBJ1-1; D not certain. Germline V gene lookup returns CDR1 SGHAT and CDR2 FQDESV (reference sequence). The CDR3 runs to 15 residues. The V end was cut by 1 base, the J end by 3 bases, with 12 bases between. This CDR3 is CASSLVGFGYTEAFF. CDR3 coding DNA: TGTGCCAGCAGCTTAGTCGGGTTCGGATACACTGAAGCTTTCTTT. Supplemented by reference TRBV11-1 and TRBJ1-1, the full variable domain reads EAEVAQSPRYKITEKSQAVAFWCDPISGHATLYWYRQILGQGPELLVQFQDESVVDDSQLPKDRFSAERLKGVDSTLKIQPAELGDSAMYLCASSLVGFGYTEAFFGQGTRLTVV.

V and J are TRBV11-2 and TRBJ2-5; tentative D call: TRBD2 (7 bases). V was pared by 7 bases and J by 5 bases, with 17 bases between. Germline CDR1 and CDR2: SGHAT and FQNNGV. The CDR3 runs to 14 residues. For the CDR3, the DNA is TGTGCCAGCACTCCGTTAGGGGGGGGCGAGACCCAGTACTTC. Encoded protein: CASTPLGGGETQYF.